The next 32 T cell receptor beta chains were all read from a single sample in a study of chemoradiotherapy in HPV16-positive cancers. Profiled with immunoSEQ multiplex PCR; TCRdb holds only in-frame clones, not every one. The table records fewer than 1,000 clones, about four fifths of them present only once. Sequences were derived from tumor tissue, sampled from a patient who underwent chemoradiotherapy. The receptors originated from a human donor with HPV-associated anogenital cancer.

The chain uses TRBV7-9 and TRBJ2-2, with TRBD1 as a possible D gene (5 bases). In germline, CDR1 is SEHNR, CDR2 FQNEAQ (reference sequence). The CDR3 runs to 18 residues. Trimming shortened V by 2 bases and J by 1 base, and 17 bases separated the two germline ends. For the CDR3, the DNA is TGTGCCAGCAGCTTATTGATGGTCAGGGAACGGAACACCGGGGAGCTGTTTTTT. Protein: CASSLLMVRERNTGELFF. Full variable domain (remainder filled in from reference TRBV7-9 and TRBJ2-2): DTGVSQNPRHKITKRGQNVTFRCDPISEHNRLYWYRQTLGQGPEFLTYFQNEAQLEKSRLLSDRFSAERPKGSFSTLEIQRTEQGDSAMYLCASSLLMVRERNTGELFFGEGSRLTVL.

The chain joins TRBV6-1 to TRBJ1-1, with D perhaps TRBD1 (5 bases). The CDR3 contains 14 residues. The germline V and J ends were trimmed by 0 bases and 1 base, with 6 bases remaining between them. Germline CDR1 is MNHNS and CDR2 is SASEGT. CDR3 protein: CASSEAGENTEAFF. CDR3 nucleotide sequence: TGTGCCAGCAGTGAAGCAGGGGAGAACACTGAAGCTTTCTTT.

The rearrangement joins TRBV7-2 to TRBJ2-1; D unclear. The length of the CDR3 is 12 residues. Germline assignment: CDR1 SGHTA and CDR2 FQGNSA. Between the trimmed V and J ends, which lost 1 base and 7 bases, there was a span of 5 bases. The CDR3 DNA is TGTGCCAGCAGCTTAGTTCTTAATGAGCAGTTCTTC. This sequence encodes CASSLVLNEQFF.

The V gene is TRBV7-8, the J gene TRBJ2-7; TRBD1 matches 9 bases. The CDR3 sequence is 17 residues long. The germline V gene has CDR1 SGHVS and CDR2 FQNEAQ. V lost 1 base, J lost 2 bases, and 9 bases stayed unmatched. The CDR3 spells CASSLGRPGQGAYEQYF. The CDR3 nucleotides read TGTGCCAGCAGCTTAGGGAGACCGGGACAGGGAGCCTACGAGCAGTACTTC.

The chain uses TRBV19 and TRBJ2-1, with a weak D call TRBD1 (5 bases). This CDR3 is 12 amino acids long. V lost 3 bases and J 10 bases, leaving 10 bases between the germline ends. Germline lookup yields CDR1 LNHDA and CDR2 SQIVND (reference sequence). Here the CDR3 DNA reads TGTGCCAGTAGTATTCAGGGTTTCGAGCAGTTCTTC. Encoded protein: CASSIQGFEQFF. Combining the CDR3 with reference TRBV19 and TRBJ2-1 gives the whole variable domain DGGITQSPKYLFRKEGQNVTLSCEQNLNHDAMYWYRQDPGQGLRLIYYSQIVNDFQKGDIAEGYSVSREKKESFPLTVTSAQKNPTAFYLCASSIQGFEQFFGPGTRLTVL.

The V and J genes are TRBV6-5 and TRBJ2-3; D uncertain. Per germline, CDR1 MNHEY and CDR2 SVGAGI. The ends were cut back, 6 bases at V and 6 bases at J, with 19 bases in the middle. The length of the CDR3 is 15 residues. In DNA form, the CDR3 reads TGTGCCAGCAGCCACCTGACATCCCAGGTTGATACGCAGTATTTT. Translated, it gives CASSHLTSQVDTQYF.

This clone has a handful of counts. The V and J genes are TRBV30 and TRBJ1-5, with D uncertain. The CDR3 extends over 13 amino acids. Between the trimmed V and J ends, which lost 2 bases and 3 bases, there was a span of 8 bases. CDR1 is GTSNPN, CDR2 SVGIG, per germline (reference sequence). CDR3 nucleotide sequence: TGTGCCTGGAGTAAGATGAACAATCAGCCCCAGCATTTT. Translated: CAWSKMNNQPQHF.

This chain uses TRBV6-4 with TRBJ1-1; D uncertain. The CDR3 runs 13 residues. CDR1 and CDR2 from the germline V gene are MRHNA and SNTAGT. The V and J ends lost 4 bases and 1 base respectively, with 7 bases between them. The CDR3 region is CASSVQENTEAFF. CDR3 DNA: TGTGCCAGCAGTGTTCAGGAGAACACTGAAGCTTTCTTT.

This clone was observed a handful of times. The V gene is TRBV19, the J gene TRBJ2-1, with 10 nucleotides matching TRBD2. With V trimmed by 4 bases and J by 6 bases, 6 bases remained unmatched. Germline-derived CDR1 and CDR2 are LNHDA and SQIVND (reference sequence). The CDR3 runs 15 residues. CDR3 in amino acids: CASSTGTSAFNEQFF. For the CDR3, the DNA is TGTGCCAGTAGTACCGGGACTAGCGCGTTCAATGAGCAGTTCTTC.

The gene calls are TRBV7-6 and TRBJ1-4; no clear D. The V gene's germline CDR1 is SGHVS and CDR2 FNYEAQ. Trimming took off 5 bases at V and 5 bases at J, with 21 bases between the two ends. This CDR3 is built from 17 residues. CDR3: CASSPSLLQSPNEKLFF. CDR3 DNA sequence: TGTGCCAGCAGCCCATCCCTATTACAGTCCCCGAATGAAAAACTGTTTTTT.

The chain recombines TRBV14 with TRBJ2-7, with 13 bases lining up with TRBD2. The junction had 3 bases not matched to a gene; V was cut back by 1 base and J by 6 bases. The germline CDR1 and CDR2 sequences are SGHDN and FVKESK. The length of the CDR3 is 15 residues. Written as DNA, the CDR3 is TGTGCCAGCAGCCAAGGACTAGCGGGAGGCGCCGAGCAGTACTTC. Translation gives CASSQGLAGGAEQYF. The full variable domain, its missing parts supplied by reference TRBV14 and TRBJ2-7, is EAGVTQFPSHSVIEKGQTVTLRCDPISGHDNLYWYRRVMGKEIKFLLHFVKESKQDESGMPNNRFLAERTGGTYSTLKVQPAELEDSGVYFCASSQGLAGGAEQYFGPGTRLTVT.

This CDR3 is CASSQAFGGWHYEQYF. The CDR3 DNA is TGCGCCAGCAGCCAAGCCTTCGGGGGTTGGCACTACGAGCAGTACTTC. The gene calls are TRBV4-3 and TRBJ2-7; perhaps TRBD2 as D (6 bases). Germline V lookup: CDR1 LGHNA, CDR2 YSLEER. V lost 1 base and J lost 3, with 16 bases in between. CDR3 length equals 16 residues.

The rearrangement links TRBV29-1 to TRBJ1-5; 12 bases match TRBD1. J lost 5 bases, V lost 4 bases, and 3 bases had no gene match. The CDR3 loop spans 14 amino acids. The germline V gene encodes CDR1 SQVTM and CDR2 ANQGSEA. CDR3 DNA sequence: TGCAGCGTTGGGGGACAGGGGGCTGATCAGCCCCAGCATTTT. It is translated as CSVGGQGADQPQHF.

This chain links TRBV5-8 with TRBJ2-3, with D perhaps matching TRBD2 (5 bases). The CDR3 has 14 amino acids. Germline-derived CDR1 and CDR2 are SGHTS and YDEGEE. Trimming took 0 bases from V and 6 from J, leaving 11 bases between them. The CDR3 DNA sequence: TGTGCCAGCAGCTTGGGAGGTAGCGACGATACGCAGTATTTT. Amino acid sequence: CASSLGGSDDTQYF.

The chain carries TRBV7-2 and TRBJ2-7; TRBD1 agrees at 12 bases. Germline V lookup: CDR1 SGHTA, CDR2 FQGNSA. J lost 3 bases, V lost 1 base, and 4 bases had no gene match. The CDR3 covers 16 residues. As DNA, the CDR3 is TGTGCCAGCAGCTTAGTTGGGGACAGGGGGCTCTACGAGCAGTACTTC. As protein: CASSLVGDRGLYEQYF.

The J gene is TRBJ2-6, the V gene TRBV30, with TRBD1 identical over 10 bases. CDR3 length: 17 residues. The germline CDR1 and CDR2 sequences are GTSNPN and SVGIG (reference sequence). The V segment lost 8 bases and the J segment 4 bases; nucleotides outside the gene matches: 14. DNA for the CDR3: TGTGCCGCGGAGCCGGGACAGGGGTTCTCCGGGGCCAACGTCCTGACTTTC. It yields the protein CAAEPGQGFSGANVLTF.

This chain connects TRBV5-1 to TRBJ2-3; either TRBD1 or TRBD2 may supply D (5 bases each). Germline assignment: CDR1 SGHRS and CDR2 YFSETQ. The CDR3 spans 14 residues. The V end was cut by 5 bases, the J end by 5 bases, with 15 bases between. This chain's CDR3 is CASRFGGRKDTQYF. The DNA of the CDR3 is TGCGCCAGCAGGTTTGGGGGACGGAAAGATACGCAGTATTTT.

The rearrangement links TRBV9 to TRBJ2-2; possible D gene TRBD2, 6 bases. The CDR3 length is 15 residues. With 2 bases removed from V and 0 bases from J, the gap between germline ends came to 8 bases. Germline assignment: CDR1 SGDLS and CDR2 YYNGEE. The CDR3 DNA follows: TGTGCCAGCAGCGTCGGGACTTCGAACACCGGGGAGCTGTTTTTT. It is translated as CASSVGTSNTGELFF.

This chain uses TRBV5-1 with TRBJ2-7; 10 nucleotides align to TRBD2. The CDR3 is made up of 16 amino acids. From germline, CDR1 is SGHRS and CDR2 YFSETQ. After removal of 2 bases from V and 6 bases from J, the junction contained 11 bases not matched to a gene. The CDR3 protein is CASSLRVGTSATEQYF. The CDR3 region has the DNA TGCGCCAGCAGCTTAAGGGTGGGGACTAGCGCGACCGAGCAGTACTTC.

The V gene is TRBV6-4, the J gene TRBJ2-2, with 7 bases matching TRBD1. The V gene end was trimmed by 2 bases and the J gene end by 3 bases; junction bases not matched to a gene: 0. CDR1 and CDR2 from the germline V gene are MRHNA and SNTAGT. This CDR3 has 14 amino acids. The CDR3, as DNA: TGTGCCAGCAGTGACGGGACAGACACCGGGGAGCTGTTTTTT. This encodes CASSDGTDTGELFF.

The rearrangement joins TRBV7-8 to TRBJ2-3, with unresolved D. Trimming shortened V by 3 bases and J by 2 bases, and 3 bases separated the two germline ends. There are 12 residues in the CDR3. The V gene's germline CDR1 is SGHVS and CDR2 FQNEAQ. CDR3 DNA sequence: TGTGCCAGCAGCTTCCTCACAGATACGCAGTATTTT. Translating it yields CASSFLTDTQYF.

This clone was seen once. V and J are TRBV7-6 and TRBJ1-2, with D possibly matching TRBD1 (5 bases). The germline V and J ends were trimmed by 3 bases and 4 bases, with 12 bases remaining between them. The V gene's germline CDR1 is SGHVS and CDR2 FNYEAQ. This CDR3 contains 14 residues. CDR3 bases: TGTGCCAGCAGCTTGGGAGGGGCTGGCTATGGCTACACCTTC. Protein product: CASSLGGAGYGYTF.

The gene calls are TRBV5-1 and TRBJ2-4; D is undetermined. CDR3 length: 14 residues. Trimming took 1 base from V and 9 from J, leaving 14 bases between them. The germline V gene encodes CDR1 SGHRS and CDR2 YFSETQ. The CDR3 region has the DNA TGCGCCAGCAGCTTGTCCCAGGCCTTGGGCATTCAGTACTTC. It yields the protein CASSLSQALGIQYF. Using reference TRBV5-1 and TRBJ2-4 for the parts outside the CDR3, the full variable domain is KAGVTQTPRYLIKTRGQQVTLSCSPISGHRSVSWYQQTPGQGLQFLFEYFSETQRNKGNFPGRFSGRQFSNSRSEMNVSTLELGDSALYLCASSLSQALGIQYFGAGTRLSVL.

The chain is built from TRBV6-5 and TRBJ2-3, with D possibly matching TRBD2 (5 bases). V was trimmed by 7 bases and J by 6 bases, leaving 14 bases between them. Germline V gene sequence: CDR1 MNHEY, CDR2 SVGAGI. The CDR3 has 13 amino acids. CDR3 sequence: CASNPGWSDTQYF. CDR3 DNA: TGTGCCAGCAACCCGGGGTGGTCGGATACGCAGTATTTT.

The chain combines TRBV6-1 with TRBJ2-5; 7 nucleotides align to TRBD2. This CDR3 region has 15 residues. Germline V gene data show CDR1 as MNHNS and CDR2 as SASEGT. V lost 0 bases to trimming and J lost 1 base; unmatched junction nucleotides: 2. CDR3 loop: CASSEASGAQETQYF. The CDR3 DNA reads TGTGCCAGCAGTGAAGCAAGCGGGGCCCAAGAGACCCAGTACTTC.

This clone was seen more than once but under ten times. The chain couples TRBV27 to TRBJ2-2, with D perhaps assigned TRBD1 or TRBD2 (5 bases each). The CDR3 is made up of 17 amino acids. V was clipped by 2 bases and J by 0 bases, with 13 bases between them. From germline, CDR1 is MNHEY and CDR2 SMNVEV (reference sequence). The DNA of the CDR3 is TGTGCCAGCAGTTTAGATCGGGGCAGGGCGAACACCGGGGAGCTGTTTTTT. The encoded protein is CASSLDRGRANTGELFF.

The rearrangement joins TRBV27 to TRBJ1-2; possible D gene TRBD1, 5 bases. From germline, CDR1 is MNHEY and CDR2 SMNVEV (reference sequence). CDR3 length: 13 residues. Trimming took 2 bases from V and 3 from J, leaving 7 bases between them. The CDR3 loop reads CASSLQGDYGYTF. CDR3 sequence (DNA): TGTGCCAGCAGTTTACAGGGAGACTATGGCTACACCTTC.

V usage is TRBV11-2 and J usage is TRBJ2-1; 9 positions agree with TRBD1. Germline assignment: CDR1 SGHAT and CDR2 FQNNGV. Losses at the gene ends were 4 bases for V and 3 bases for J; bases not matched to a gene: 7. The CDR3 covers 16 residues. CDR3 in amino acids: CASSSGQGTYYNEQFF. The DNA of the CDR3 is TGTGCCAGCAGCTCGGGACAGGGCACTTACTACAATGAGCAGTTCTTC.

This chain connects TRBV30 to TRBJ2-7; 9 positions match TRBD1. Looked up from germline, CDR1 is GTSNPN and CDR2 is SVGIG (reference sequence). The CDR3 sequence is 14 residues long. V lost 0 bases to trimming and J lost 7 bases; unmatched junction nucleotides: 7. The CDR3 nucleotides read TGTGCCTGGAGTGTACGGGACAGGGTCCAGGAGCAGTACTTC. Translation: CAWSVRDRVQEQYF.

The genes are TRBV9 and TRBJ2-5; 7 bases agree with TRBD1. The V segment lost 4 bases and the J segment 5 bases; nucleotides outside the gene matches: 11. Germline CDR1 is SGDLS and CDR2 is YYNGEE. The CDR3 totals 15 residues. CDR3 bases: TGTGCCAGCAGCCTAAGCGAGGGGGCTGTGGAGACCCAGTACTTC. This gives the protein CASSLSEGAVETQYF.

This clone occurred a few times. The V call is TRBV15, the J call TRBJ1-2; 8 bases are a match to TRBD1. Trimming took 3 bases from V and 3 from J; bases not matched to a gene: 9. This CDR3 has 16 residues. From germline, CDR1 is LNHNV and CDR2 YYDKDF (reference sequence). Here the CDR3 DNA reads TGTGCCACCAGCAGTGGGGCCGGACAGGGCCACTATGGCTACACCTTC. This encodes CATSSGAGQGHYGYTF.

The chain employs TRBV7-9 and TRBJ2-1; TRBD1 aligns across 10 bases. Germline-derived CDR1 and CDR2 are SEHNR and FQNEAQ (reference sequence). V lost 3 bases to trimming and J lost 8 bases; unmatched junction nucleotides: 10. This CDR3 is built from 16 residues. CDR3 in amino acids: CASSFRGQGTRYEQFF. CDR3 nucleotides: TGTGCCAGCAGCTTTAGGGGACAGGGGACGCGCTATGAGCAGTTCTTC.